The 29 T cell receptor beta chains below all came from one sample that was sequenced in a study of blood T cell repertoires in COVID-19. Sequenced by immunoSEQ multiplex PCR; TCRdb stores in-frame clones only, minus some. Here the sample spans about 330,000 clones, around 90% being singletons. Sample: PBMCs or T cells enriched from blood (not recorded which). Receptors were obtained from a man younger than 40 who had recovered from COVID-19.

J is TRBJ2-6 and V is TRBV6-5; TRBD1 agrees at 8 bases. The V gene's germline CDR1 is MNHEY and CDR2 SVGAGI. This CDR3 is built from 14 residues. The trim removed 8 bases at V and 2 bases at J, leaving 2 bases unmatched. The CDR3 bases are TGTGCCAGCGACAGGGGCCCTGGGGCCAACGTCCTGACTTTC. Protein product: CASDRGPGANVLTF.

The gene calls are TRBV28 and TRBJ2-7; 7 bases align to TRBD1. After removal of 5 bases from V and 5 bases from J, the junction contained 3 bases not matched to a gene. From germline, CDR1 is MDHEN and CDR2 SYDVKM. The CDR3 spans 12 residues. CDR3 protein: CASSMTGNEQYF. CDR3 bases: TGTGCCAGCAGTATGACAGGGAACGAGCAGTACTTC.

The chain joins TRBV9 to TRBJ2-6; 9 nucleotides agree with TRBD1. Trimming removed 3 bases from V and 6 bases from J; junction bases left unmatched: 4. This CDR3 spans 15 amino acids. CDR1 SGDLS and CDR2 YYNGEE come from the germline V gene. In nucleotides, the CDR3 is TGTGCCAGCAGCGCGGGACAGGGTGCGGCCAACGTCCTGACTTTC. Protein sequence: CASSAGQGAANVLTF.

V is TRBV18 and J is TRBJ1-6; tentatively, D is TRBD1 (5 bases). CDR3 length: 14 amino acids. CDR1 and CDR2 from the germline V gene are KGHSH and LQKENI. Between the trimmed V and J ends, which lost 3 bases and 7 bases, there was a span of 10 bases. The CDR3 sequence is CASSPKGRNSPLHF. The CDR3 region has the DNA TGTGCCAGCTCACCGAAGGGGCGGAATTCACCCCTCCACTTT.

CDR3 in DNA: TGTGCCAGCAGGCAAAATAACGGGGAGCAGTACTTC. Its translation is CASRQNNGEQYF. The chain links TRBV3-1 (or the pseudogene TRBV3-2) to TRBJ2-7; D not certain. The CDR3 contains 12 residues. The germline V gene has CDR1 LGHDT and CDR2 YNNKEL (reference sequence). Trimming took off 6 bases at V and 7 bases at J, with 13 bases between the two ends.

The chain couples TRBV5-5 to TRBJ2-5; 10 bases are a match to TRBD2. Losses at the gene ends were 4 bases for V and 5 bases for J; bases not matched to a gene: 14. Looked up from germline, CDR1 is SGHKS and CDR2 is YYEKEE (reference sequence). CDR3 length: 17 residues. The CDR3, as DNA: TGTGCCAGCAGCCGTATTACAAGCGGGGGGGCCGGGGAGACCCAGTACTTC. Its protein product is CASSRITSGGAGETQYF.

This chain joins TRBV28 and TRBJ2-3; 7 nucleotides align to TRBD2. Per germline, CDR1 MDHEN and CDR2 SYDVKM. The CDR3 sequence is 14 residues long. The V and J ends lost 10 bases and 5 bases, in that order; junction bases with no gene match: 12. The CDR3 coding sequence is TGTGCCACCGCGAAGGCGGGGAGGGGAGATACGCAGTATTTT. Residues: CATAKAGRGDTQYF.

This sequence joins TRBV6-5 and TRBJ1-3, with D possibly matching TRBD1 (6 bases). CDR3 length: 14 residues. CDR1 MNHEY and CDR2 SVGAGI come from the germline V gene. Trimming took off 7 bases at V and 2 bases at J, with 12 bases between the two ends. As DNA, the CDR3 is TGTGCCAGCAACAGGGAACGGGCTGGAAACACCATATATTTT. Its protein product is CASNRERAGNTIYF.

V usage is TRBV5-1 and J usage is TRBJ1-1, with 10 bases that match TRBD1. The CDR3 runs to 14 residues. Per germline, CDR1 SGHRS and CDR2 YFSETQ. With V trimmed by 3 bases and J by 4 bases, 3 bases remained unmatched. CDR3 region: CASSWGQGITEAFF. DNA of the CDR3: TGCGCCAGCAGCTGGGGACAGGGGATCACTGAAGCTTTCTTT.

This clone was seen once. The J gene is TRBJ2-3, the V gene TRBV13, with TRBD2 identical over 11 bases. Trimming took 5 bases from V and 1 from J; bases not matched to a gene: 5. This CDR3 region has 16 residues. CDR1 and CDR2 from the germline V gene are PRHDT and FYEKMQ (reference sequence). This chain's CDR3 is CASSGGLAEGTDTQYF. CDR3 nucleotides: TGTGCCAGCAGCGGGGGACTAGCGGAGGGCACAGATACGCAGTATTTT.

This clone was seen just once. CDR3 sequence (DNA): TGTGCCAGCAGCAAGCCAGGGGCCTTTTCAGACAATGAGCAGTTCTTC. Its protein product is CASSKPGAFSDNEQFF. The V and J genes are TRBV28 and TRBJ2-1, with D tentatively TRBD1 (6 bases). The CDR3 covers 16 residues. Trimming pared 6 bases from V and 5 bases from J, leaving 20 bases between. Germline assignment: CDR1 MDHEN and CDR2 SYDVKM. The complete variable domain, with remaining parts taken from reference TRBV28 and TRBJ2-1, reads DVKVTQSSRYLVKRTGEKVFLECVQDMDHENMFWYRQDPGLGLRLIYFSYDVKMKEKGDIPEGYSVSREKKERFSLILESASTNQTSMYLCASSKPGAFSDNEQFFGPGTRLTVL.

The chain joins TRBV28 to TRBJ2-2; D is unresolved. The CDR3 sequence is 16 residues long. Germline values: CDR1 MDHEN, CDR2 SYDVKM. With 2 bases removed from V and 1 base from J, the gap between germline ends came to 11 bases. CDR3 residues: CASSLVITGNTGELFF. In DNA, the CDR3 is TGTGCCAGCAGTTTAGTTATAACGGGGAACACCGGGGAGCTGTTTTTT.

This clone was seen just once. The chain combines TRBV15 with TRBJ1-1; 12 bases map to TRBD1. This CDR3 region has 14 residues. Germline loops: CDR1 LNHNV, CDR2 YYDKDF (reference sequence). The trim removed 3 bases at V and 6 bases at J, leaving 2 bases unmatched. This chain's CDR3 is CATSRGTGGSEAFF. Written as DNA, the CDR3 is TGTGCCACCAGCAGGGGGACAGGGGGCTCTGAAGCTTTCTTT.

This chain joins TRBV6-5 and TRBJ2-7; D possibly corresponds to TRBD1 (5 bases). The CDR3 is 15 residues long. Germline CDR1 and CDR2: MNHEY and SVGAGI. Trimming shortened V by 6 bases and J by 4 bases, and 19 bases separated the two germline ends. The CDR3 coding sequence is TGTGCCAGCAGCCCATGGGCAGGGTCCTCGTACGAGCAGTACTTC. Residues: CASSPWAGSSYEQYF.

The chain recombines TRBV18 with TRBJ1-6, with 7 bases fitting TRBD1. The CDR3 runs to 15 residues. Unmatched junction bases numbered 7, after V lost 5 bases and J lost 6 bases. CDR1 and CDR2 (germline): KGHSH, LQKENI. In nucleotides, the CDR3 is TGTGCCAGCTCAAACAGGGGACGAGGTAATTCACCCCTCCACTTT. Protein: CASSNRGRGNSPLHF.

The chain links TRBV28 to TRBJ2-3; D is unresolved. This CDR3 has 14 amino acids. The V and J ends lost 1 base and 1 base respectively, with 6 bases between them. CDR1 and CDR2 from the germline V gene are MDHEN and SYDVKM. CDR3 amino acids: CASSLYTRTDTQYF. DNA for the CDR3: TGTGCCAGCAGTTTATATACTCGCACAGATACGCAGTATTTT.

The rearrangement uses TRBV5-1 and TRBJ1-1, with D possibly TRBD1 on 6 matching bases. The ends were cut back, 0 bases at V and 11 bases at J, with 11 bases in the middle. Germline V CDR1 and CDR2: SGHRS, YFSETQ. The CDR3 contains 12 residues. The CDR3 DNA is TGCGCCAGCAGCTTGGTAGGGGGTCAGGCTTTCTTT. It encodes CASSLVGGQAFF. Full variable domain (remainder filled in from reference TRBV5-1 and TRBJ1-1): KAGVTQTPRYLIKTRGQQVTLSCSPISGHRSVSWYQQTPGQGLQFLFEYFSETQRNKGNFPGRFSGRQFSNSRSEMNVSTLELGDSALYLCASSLVGGQAFFGQGTRLTVV.

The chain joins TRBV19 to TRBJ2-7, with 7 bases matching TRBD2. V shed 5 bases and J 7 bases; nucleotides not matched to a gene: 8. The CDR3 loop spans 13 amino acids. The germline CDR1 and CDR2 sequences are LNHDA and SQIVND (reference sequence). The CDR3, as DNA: TGTGCCAGTAGTGTGGGACTACACGGAGAGCAGTACTTC. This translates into CASSVGLHGEQYF. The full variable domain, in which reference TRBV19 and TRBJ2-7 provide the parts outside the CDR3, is DGGITQSPKYLFRKEGQNVTLSCEQNLNHDAMYWYRQDPGQGLRLIYYSQIVNDFQKGDIAEGYSVSREKKESFPLTVTSAQKNPTAFYLCASSVGLHGEQYFGPGTRLTVT.

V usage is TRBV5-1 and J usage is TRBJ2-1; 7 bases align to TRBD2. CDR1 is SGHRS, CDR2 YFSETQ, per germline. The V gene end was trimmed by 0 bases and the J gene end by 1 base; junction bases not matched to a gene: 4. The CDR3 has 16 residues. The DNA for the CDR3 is TGCGCCAGCAGCTTGGCCGGGGGGACTTCCTACAATGAGCAGTTCTTC. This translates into CASSLAGGTSYNEQFF.

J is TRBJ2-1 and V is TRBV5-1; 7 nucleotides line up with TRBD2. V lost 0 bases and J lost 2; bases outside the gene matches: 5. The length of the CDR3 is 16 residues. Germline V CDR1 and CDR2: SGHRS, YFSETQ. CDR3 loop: CASSLAGRRPYNEQFF. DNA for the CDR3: TGCGCCAGCAGCTTGGCCGGGAGGCGTCCCTACAATGAGCAGTTCTTC.

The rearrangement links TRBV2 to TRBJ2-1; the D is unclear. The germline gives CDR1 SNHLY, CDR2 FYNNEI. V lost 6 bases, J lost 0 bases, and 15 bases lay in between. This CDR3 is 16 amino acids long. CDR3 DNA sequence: TGTGCCAGCAGCCTAGTTATGGATCCCTCCTACAATGAGCAGTTCTTC. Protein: CASSLVMDPSYNEQFF.

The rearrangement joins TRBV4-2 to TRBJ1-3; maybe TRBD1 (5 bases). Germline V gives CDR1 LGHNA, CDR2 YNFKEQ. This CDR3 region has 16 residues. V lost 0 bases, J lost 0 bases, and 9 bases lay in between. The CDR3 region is CASSQETGSSGNTIYF. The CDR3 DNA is TGTGCCAGCAGCCAAGAAACAGGAAGCTCTGGAAACACCATATATTTT.

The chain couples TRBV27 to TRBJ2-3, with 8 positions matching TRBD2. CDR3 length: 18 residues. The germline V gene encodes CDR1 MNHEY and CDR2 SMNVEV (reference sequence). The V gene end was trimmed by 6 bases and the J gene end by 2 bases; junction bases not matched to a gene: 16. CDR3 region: CASRRRAGGLLYTDTQYF. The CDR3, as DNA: TGTGCCAGCAGGAGACGGGCGGGGGGCCTACTGTACACAGATACGCAGTATTTT.

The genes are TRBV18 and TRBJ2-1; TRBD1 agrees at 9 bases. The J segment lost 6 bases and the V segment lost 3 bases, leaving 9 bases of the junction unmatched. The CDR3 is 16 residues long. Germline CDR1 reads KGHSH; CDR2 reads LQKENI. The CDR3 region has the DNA TGTGCCAGCTCACCGAAGGGACAGGGAGGCTCCAATGAGCAGTTCTTC. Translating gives CASSPKGQGGSNEQFF. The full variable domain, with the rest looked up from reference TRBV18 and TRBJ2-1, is NAGVMQNPRHLVRRRGQEARLRCSPMKGHSHVYWYRQLPEEGLKFMVYLQKENIIDESGMPKERFSAEFPKEGPSILRIQQVVRGDSAAYFCASSPKGQGGSNEQFFGPGTRLTVL.

The CDR3 sequence: CASSLDSGQYNEQFF. The CDR3 DNA is TGTGCCAGCAGCTTAGATTCAGGACAGTACAATGAGCAGTTCTTC. The chain carries TRBV7-9 and TRBJ2-1; possible D gene TRBD1, 6 bases. V gave up 1 base and J gave up 4 bases, with 11 bases separating them. Germline assignment: CDR1 SEHNR and CDR2 FQNEAQ (reference sequence). The CDR3 length is 15 residues.

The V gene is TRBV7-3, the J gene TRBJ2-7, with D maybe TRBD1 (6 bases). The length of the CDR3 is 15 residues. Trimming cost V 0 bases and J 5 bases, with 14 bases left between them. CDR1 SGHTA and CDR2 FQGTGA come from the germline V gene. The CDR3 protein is CASSLTFTGLDEQYF. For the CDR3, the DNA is TGTGCCAGCAGCTTAACCTTTACAGGGCTCGACGAGCAGTACTTC.

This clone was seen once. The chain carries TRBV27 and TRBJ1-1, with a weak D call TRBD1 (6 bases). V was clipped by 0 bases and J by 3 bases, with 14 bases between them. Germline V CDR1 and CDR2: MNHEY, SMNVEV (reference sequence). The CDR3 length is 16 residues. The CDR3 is CASSLSGGRLDTEAFF. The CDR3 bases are TGTGCCAGCAGTTTATCGGGGGGGCGCCTGGACACTGAAGCTTTCTTT.

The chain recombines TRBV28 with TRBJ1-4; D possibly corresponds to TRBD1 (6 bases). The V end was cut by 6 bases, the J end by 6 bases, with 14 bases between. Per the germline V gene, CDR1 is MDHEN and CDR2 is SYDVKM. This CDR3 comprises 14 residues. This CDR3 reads CASRSRDIYEKLFF. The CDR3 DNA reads TGTGCCAGCAGGTCCCGGGACATATATGAAAAACTGTTTTTT.

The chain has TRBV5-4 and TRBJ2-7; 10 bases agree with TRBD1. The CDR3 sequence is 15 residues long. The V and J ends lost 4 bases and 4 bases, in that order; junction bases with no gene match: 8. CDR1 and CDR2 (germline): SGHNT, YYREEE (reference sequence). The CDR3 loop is CASSPDRGRGYEQYF. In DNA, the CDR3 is TGTGCCAGCAGCCCTGACAGGGGGCGCGGGTACGAGCAGTACTTC.